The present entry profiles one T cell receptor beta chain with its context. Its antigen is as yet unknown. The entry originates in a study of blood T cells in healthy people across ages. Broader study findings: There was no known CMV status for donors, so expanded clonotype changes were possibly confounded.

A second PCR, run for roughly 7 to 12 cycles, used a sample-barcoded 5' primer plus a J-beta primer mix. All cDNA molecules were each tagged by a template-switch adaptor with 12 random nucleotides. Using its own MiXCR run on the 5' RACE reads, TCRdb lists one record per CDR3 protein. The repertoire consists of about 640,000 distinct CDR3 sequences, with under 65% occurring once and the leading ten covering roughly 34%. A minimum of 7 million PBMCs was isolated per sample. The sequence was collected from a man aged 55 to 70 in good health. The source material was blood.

The CDR3 DNA sequence: TGTGCCAGCAGTTGGGACAGGGGACGACCTTTCTTT. Amino acid sequence: CASSWDRGRPFF. The chain combines TRBV12-3 or TRBV12-4 with TRBJ1-1; TRBD1 matches 10 bases. The CDR3 totals 12 residues. The V segment lost 4 bases and the J segment 12 bases; nucleotides outside the gene matches: 5.